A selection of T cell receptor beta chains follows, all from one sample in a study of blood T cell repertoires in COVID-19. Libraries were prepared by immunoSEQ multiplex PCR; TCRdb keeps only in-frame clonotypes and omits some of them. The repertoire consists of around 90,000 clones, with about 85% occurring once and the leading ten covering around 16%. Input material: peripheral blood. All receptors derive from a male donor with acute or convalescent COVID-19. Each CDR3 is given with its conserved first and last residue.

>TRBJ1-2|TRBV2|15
CASSGLPQGAGGYTF
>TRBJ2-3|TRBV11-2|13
CASSLDVADTQYF
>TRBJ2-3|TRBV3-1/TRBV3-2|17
CASSRLAGGSSTDTQYF
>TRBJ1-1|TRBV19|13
CASEQGANTEAFF
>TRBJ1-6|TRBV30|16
CAWVPGDRDVYSPLHF
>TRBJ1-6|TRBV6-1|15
CASSEVGLYNSPLHF
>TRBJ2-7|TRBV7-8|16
CASSRGLADTSYEQYF
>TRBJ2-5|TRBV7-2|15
CASSPPGGGTETQYF
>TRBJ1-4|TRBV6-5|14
CASSSTVTNEKLFF
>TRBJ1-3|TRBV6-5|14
CASSLGAAGNTIYF
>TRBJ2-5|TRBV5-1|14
CASSVGFTQETQYF
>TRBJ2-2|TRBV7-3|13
CATGQGNTGELFF
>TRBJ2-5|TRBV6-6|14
CASRGQGAVGTQYF
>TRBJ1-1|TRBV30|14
CAWSVLAGNTEAFF
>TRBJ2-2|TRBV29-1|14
CSVGTGFGFGELFF
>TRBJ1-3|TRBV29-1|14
CSVTRALTGNTIYF
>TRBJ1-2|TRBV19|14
CASSFHRGTEGYTF
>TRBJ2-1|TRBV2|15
CASNGDRVAYNEQFF
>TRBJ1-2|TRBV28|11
CASRGQGQGDF
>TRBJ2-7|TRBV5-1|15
CASSLAADGAYEQYF
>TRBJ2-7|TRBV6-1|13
CASMLTGSYEQYF
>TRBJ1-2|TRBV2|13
CASSEEINYGYTF
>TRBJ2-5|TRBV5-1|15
CASSPQGAPQETQYF
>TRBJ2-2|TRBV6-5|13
CASSSASPGELFF
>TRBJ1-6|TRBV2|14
CASSEAGGNSPLHF
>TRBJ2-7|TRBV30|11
CAWSVSYEQYF
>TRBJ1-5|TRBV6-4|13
CASSLEGSQPQHF
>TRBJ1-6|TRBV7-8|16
CASSAREARGNSPLHF
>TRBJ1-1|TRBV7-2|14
CASSLSGSNTEAFF